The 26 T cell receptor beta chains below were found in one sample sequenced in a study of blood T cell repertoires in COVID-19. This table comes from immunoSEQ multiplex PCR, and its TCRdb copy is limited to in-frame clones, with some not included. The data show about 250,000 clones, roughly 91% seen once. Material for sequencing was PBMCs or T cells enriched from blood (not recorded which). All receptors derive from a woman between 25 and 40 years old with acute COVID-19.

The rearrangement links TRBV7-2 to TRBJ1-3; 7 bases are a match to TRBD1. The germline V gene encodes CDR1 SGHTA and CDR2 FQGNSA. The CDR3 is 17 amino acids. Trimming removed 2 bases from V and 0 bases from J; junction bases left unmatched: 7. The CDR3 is CASSLLPTGSSGNTIYF. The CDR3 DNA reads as TGTGCCAGCAGCTTACTCCCGACAGGGAGCTCTGGAAACACCATATATTTT.

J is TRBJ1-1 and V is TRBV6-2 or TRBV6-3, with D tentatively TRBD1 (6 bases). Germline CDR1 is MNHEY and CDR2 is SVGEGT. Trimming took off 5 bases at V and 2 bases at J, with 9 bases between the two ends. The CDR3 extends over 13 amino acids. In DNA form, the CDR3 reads TGTGCCAGCAGTATGGACAGAAACACTGAAGCTTTCTTT. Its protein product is CASSMDRNTEAFF.

This CDR3 reads CASSLMGQSYEQYF. As DNA, the CDR3 is TGTGCCAGCAGCCTCATGGGGCAGTCTTACGAGCAGTACTTC. The chain combines TRBV11-3 with TRBJ2-7; possibly TRBD1 for D (5 bases). Germline V gives CDR1 SGHNT, CDR2 YENEEA. V dropped 5 bases and J dropped 4 bases, with 15 bases sitting between them. This CDR3 is 14 amino acids long.

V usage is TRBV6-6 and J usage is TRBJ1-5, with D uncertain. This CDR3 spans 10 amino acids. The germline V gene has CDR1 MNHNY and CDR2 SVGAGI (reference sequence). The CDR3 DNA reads TGTGCGGCGGGGAGGCAGCCCCAGCATTTT. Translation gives CAAGRQPQHF.

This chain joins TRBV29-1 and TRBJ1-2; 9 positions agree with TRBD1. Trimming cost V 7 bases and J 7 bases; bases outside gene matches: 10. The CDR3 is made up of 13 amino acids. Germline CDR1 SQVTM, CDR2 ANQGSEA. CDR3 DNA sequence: TGCAGCGGGAAAACAGGGGGCCTCAGTGGCTACACCTTC. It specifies CSGKTGGLSGYTF.

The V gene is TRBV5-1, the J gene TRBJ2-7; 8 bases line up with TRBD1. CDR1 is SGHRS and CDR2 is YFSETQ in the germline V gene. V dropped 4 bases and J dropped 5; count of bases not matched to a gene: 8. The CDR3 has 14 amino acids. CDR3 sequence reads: CASSHGQGSNEQYF. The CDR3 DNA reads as TGCGCCAGCAGCCACGGACAGGGATCGAACGAGCAGTACTTC.

CDR3 in DNA: TGCAGCGCGAAACCGGGACAGGGTACCTACGAGCAGTACTTC. Translating gives CSAKPGQGTYEQYF. The V call is TRBV29-1, the J call TRBJ2-7, with TRBD1 matching 9 bases. The V and J ends lost 7 bases and 2 bases, in that order; junction bases with no gene match: 9. CDR1 and CDR2 (germline): SQVTM, ANQGSEA. This CDR3 region has 14 residues.

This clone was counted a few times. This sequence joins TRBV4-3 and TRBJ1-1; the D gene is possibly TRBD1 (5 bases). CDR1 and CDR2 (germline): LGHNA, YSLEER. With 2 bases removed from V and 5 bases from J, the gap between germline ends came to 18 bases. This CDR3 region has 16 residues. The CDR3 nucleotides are TGCGCCAGCAGCCAAAACCGGGACTCCCGAGGAACTGAAGCTTTCTTT. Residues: CASSQNRDSRGTEAFF.

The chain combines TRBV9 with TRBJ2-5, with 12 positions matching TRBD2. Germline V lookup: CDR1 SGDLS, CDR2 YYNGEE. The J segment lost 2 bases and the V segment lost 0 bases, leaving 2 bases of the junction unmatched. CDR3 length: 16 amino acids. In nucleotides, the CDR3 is TGTGCCAGCAGCGTAGCTACTAGCGGGGGGCAAGAGACCCAGTACTTC. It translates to CASSVATSGGQETQYF.

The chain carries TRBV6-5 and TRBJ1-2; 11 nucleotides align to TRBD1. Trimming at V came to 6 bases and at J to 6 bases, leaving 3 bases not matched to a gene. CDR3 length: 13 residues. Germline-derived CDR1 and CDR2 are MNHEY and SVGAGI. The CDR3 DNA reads TGTGCCAGCAGGGGGACAGGGGGACATGGCTACACCTTC. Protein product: CASRGTGGHGYTF.

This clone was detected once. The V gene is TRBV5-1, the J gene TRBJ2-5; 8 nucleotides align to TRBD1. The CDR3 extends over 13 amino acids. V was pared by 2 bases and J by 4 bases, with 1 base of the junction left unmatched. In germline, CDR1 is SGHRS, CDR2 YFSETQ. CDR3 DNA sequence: TGCGCCAGCAGCTTAGACAGGGGAGAGACCCAGTACTTC. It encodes CASSLDRGETQYF.

As DNA, the CDR3 is TGTGCCAGCAGCTGGCGTGGAGCGAGCACAGATACGCAGTATTTT. Translated: CASSWRGASTDTQYF. The V call is TRBV14, the J call TRBJ2-3; D gene unclear. This CDR3 spans 15 amino acids. Germline V gene lookup returns CDR1 SGHDN and CDR2 FVKESK. V dropped 5 bases and J dropped 0 bases, with 12 bases sitting between them. Full variable domain (outside the CDR3, taken from reference TRBV14 and TRBJ2-3): EAGVTQFPSHSVIEKGQTVTLRCDPISGHDNLYWYRRVMGKEIKFLLHFVKESKQDESGMPNNRFLAERTGGTYSTLKVQPAELEDSGVYFCASSWRGASTDTQYFGPGTRLTVL.

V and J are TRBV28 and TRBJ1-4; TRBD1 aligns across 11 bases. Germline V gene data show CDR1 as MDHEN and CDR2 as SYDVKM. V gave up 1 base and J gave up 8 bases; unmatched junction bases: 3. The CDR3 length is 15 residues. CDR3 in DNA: TGTGCCAGCAGTTTATCGGGGACAGGGGGGGAAAAACTGTTTTTT. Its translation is CASSLSGTGGEKLFF.

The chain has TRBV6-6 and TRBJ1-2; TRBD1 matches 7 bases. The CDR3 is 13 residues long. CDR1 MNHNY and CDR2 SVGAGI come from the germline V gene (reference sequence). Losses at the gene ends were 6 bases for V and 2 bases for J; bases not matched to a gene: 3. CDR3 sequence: CASSPGQNYGYTF. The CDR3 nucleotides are TGTGCCAGCAGCCCGGGACAGAACTATGGCTACACCTTC.

The CDR3 loop reads CSVGGMDREGTFF. The CDR3 nucleotides read TGCAGCGTTGGGGGAATGGACAGGGAGGGGACTTTCTTT. V and J are TRBV29-1 and TRBJ1-1; 8 nucleotides line up with TRBD1. CDR3 length: 13 amino acids. The ends lost 4 bases at V and 12 bases at J; junction bases unmatched: 13. Germline assignment: CDR1 SQVTM and CDR2 ANQGSEA.

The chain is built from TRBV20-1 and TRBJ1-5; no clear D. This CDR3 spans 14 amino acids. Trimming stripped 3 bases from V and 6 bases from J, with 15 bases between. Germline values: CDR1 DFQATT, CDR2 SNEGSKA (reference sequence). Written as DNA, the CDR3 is TGCAGTGCTAGTTCCCGGAGTTTCAGTCAGCCCCAGCATTTT. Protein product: CSASSRSFSQPQHF.

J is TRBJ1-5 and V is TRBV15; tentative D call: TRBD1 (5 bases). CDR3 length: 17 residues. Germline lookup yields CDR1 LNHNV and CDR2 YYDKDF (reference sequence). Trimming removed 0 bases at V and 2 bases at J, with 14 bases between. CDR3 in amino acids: CATSRDREGWGNQPQHF. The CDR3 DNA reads TGTGCCACCAGCAGAGATAGGGAGGGGTGGGGCAATCAGCCCCAGCATTTT.

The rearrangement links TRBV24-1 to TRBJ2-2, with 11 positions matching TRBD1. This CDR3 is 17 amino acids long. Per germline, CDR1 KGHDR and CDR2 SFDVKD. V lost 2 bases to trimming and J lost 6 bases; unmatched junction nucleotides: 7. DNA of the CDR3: TGTGCCACCAGTGATTGGTGGACAGGGGGCGATGCCGGGGAGCTGTTTTTT. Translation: CATSDWWTGGDAGELFF.

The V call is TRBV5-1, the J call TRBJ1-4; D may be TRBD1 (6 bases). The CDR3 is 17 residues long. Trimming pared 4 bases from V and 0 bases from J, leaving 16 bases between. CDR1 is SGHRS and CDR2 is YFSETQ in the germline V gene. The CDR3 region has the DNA TGCGCCAGCAGCGAAACCGGGACAACTCCAACTAATGAAAAACTGTTTTTT. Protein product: CASSETGTTPTNEKLFF.

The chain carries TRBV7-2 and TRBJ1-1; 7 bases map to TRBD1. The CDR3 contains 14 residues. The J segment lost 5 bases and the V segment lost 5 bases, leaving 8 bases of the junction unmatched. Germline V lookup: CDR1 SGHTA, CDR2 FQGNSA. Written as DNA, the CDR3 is TGTGCCAGCAGCCTTCGACAGGGAGAGACTGAAGCTTTCTTT. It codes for CASSLRQGETEAFF.

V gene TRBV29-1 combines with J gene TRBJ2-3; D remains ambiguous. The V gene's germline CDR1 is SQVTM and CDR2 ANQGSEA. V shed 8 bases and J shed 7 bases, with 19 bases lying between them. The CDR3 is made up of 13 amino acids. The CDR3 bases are TGCAGCCTCGAAGGCGCTAGAGGCCATACGCAGTATTTT. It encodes CSLEGARGHTQYF.

The CDR3 DNA sequence: TGTGCCAGCAGCCTCCATTCCGGGGTAATAAATGAAAAACTGTTTTTT. Residues: CASSLHSGVINEKLFF. V usage is TRBV7-9 and J usage is TRBJ1-4; no clear D. This CDR3 contains 16 residues. The V gene lost 5 bases and the J gene lost 5 bases, with 18 bases spanning the gap. Germline CDR1 and CDR2: SEHNR and FQNEAQ (reference sequence).

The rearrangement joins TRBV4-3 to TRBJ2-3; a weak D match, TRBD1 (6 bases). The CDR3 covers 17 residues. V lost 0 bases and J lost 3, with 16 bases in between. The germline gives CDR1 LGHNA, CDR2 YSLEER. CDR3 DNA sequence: TGCGCCAGCAGCCAAGATATAGGGGGTGAGGGAACAGATACGCAGTATTTT. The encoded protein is CASSQDIGGEGTDTQYF.

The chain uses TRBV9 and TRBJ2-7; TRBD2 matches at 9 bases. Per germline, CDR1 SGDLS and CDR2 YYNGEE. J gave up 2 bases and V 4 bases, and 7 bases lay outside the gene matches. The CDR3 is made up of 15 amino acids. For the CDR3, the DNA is TGTGCCAGCAGCCAGGGGCGGGGGGGCCCCTACGAGCAGTACTTC. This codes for CASSQGRGGPYEQYF.

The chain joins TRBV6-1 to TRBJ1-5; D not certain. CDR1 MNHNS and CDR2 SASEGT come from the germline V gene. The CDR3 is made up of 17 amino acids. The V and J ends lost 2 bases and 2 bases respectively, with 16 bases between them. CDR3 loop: CASSETAAYGGNQPQHF. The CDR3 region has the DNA TGTGCCAGCAGTGAAACGGCTGCCTATGGAGGCAATCAGCCCCAGCATTTT.

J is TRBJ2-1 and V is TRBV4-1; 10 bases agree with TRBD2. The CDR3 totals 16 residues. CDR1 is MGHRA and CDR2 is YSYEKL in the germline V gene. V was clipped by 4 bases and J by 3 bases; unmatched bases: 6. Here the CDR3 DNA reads TGCGCCAGCAGCCGGCTAGCGGGGGAGCGCTACAATGAGCAGTTCTTC. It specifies CASSRLAGERYNEQFF.